This record covers a single T cell receptor (beta chain). Trimming shortened V by 3 bases and J by 3 bases, and 10 bases separated the two germline ends. CDR1 and CDR2 (germline): SGHRS, YFSETQ. CDR3 length: 14 amino acids. Methods used by the authors: Reference gene primer amplification gave nucleated cell count estimates. Data came from immunoSEQ multiplex PCR; TCRdb stores just in-frame clones and leaves some out. From that table come the V and J calls and clone size; the DNA was used to work out D and trimming. The sample holds about 200,000 clones, about 88% seen once. This entry is derived from a study of blood T cell repertoires in COVID-19. Overall study context: Sources were T cells, B-cell-depleted T cells, or PBMCs; the material itself was cDNA or gDNA.

The sequence was collected from a man in his 60s with acute or convalescent COVID-19. V usage is TRBV5-1 and J usage is TRBJ1-5; a weak D match, TRBD1 (5 bases). The material sequenced was peripheral blood. CDR3 protein: CASSSGHPNQPQHF. CDR3 DNA: TGCGCCAGCAGCTCCGGACACCCCAATCAGCCCCAGCATTTT.